The next 20 T cell receptor beta chains were all read from a single sample in a study of T-cell reconstitution after alpha-beta-depleted transplantation in children. A TCRbeta library incorporating unique molecular identifiers was prepared. A single record per CDR3 protein comes from TCRdb applying MiXCR to the PCR reads. The sample lists a few hundred thousand distinct CDR3 sequences, 25% to 30% occurring once. The sequenced sample was PBMCs, obtained before TCRalphabeta/CD19-depleted stem cell transplant. The receptors derive from a boy younger than two with Wiskott-Aldrich syndrome, due to receive a stem cell transplant.

This chain uses TRBV2 with TRBJ2-5, with 9 bases fitting TRBD1. Germline V gives CDR1 SNHLY, CDR2 FYNNEI. This CDR3 region has 14 residues. V dropped 6 bases and J dropped 5; count of bases not matched to a gene: 7. CDR3 in amino acids: CASSAGTGRETQYF. The DNA of the CDR3 is TGTGCCAGCAGCGCCGGGACAGGGAGGGAGACCCAGTACTTC.

The chain joins TRBV24-1 to TRBJ2-1; D unclear. V lost 0 bases and J lost 5, with 7 bases in between. This CDR3 has 14 amino acids. Germline V gene lookup returns CDR1 KGHDR and CDR2 SFDVKD. CDR3 loop: CATSDLYLNNEQFF. For the CDR3, the DNA is TGTGCCACCAGTGATTTGTATCTTAACAATGAGCAGTTCTTC.

The gene calls are TRBV7-3 and TRBJ2-7; D not resolved. The CDR3 length is 13 residues. CDR1 is SGHTA and CDR2 is FQGTGA in the germline V gene. The V and J ends lost 5 bases and 5 bases respectively, with 13 bases between them. CDR3 DNA sequence: TGTGCCAGCAGCATTCGCTGGGGTGACGAGCAGTACTTC. Protein: CASSIRWGDEQYF.

This clonotype was picked up a small number of times. The chain links TRBV18 to TRBJ2-1; D unresolved. The germline CDR1 and CDR2 sequences are KGHSH and LQKENI. The CDR3 totals 14 residues. V shed 6 bases and J shed 6 bases, with 15 bases lying between them. The CDR3 here is CASSAVVRANEQFF. The CDR3 DNA follows: TGTGCCAGCTCCGCAGTAGTCCGGGCCAATGAGCAGTTCTTC.

The V call is TRBV3-1, the J call TRBJ2-1; 11 bases are a match to TRBD2. With V trimmed by 1 base and J by 6 bases, 5 bases remained unmatched. The length of the CDR3 is 16 residues. The germline V gene encodes CDR1 LGHDT and CDR2 YNNKEL (reference sequence). CDR3 nucleotides: TGTGCCAGCAGCCAAGTTGGACTAGCGGGTCCCAATGAGCAGTTCTTC. This gives the protein CASSQVGLAGPNEQFF.

The rearrangement uses TRBV20-1 and TRBJ1-4; D perhaps matches TRBD1 (6 bases). V was trimmed by 1 base and J by 1 base, leaving 10 bases between them. The CDR3 covers 15 residues. Germline loops: CDR1 DFQATT, CDR2 SNEGSKA (reference sequence). The CDR3 sequence: CSARGQVLTNEKLFF. CDR3 nucleotide sequence: TGCAGTGCTAGAGGACAGGTTTTAACTAATGAAAAACTGTTTTTT.

This clonotype showed up just a few times. The chain links TRBV5-6 to TRBJ1-2; 7 nucleotides agree with TRBD1. The germline V gene has CDR1 SGHDT and CDR2 YYEEEE. The CDR3 contains 13 residues. The J segment lost 2 bases and the V segment lost 6 bases, leaving 4 bases of the junction unmatched. CDR3 residues: CASTPDRNYGYTF. In nucleotides, the CDR3 is TGTGCCAGCACCCCGGACAGGAACTATGGCTACACCTTC.

Many counts were recorded for this clonotype. The chain links TRBV5-5 to TRBJ2-3, with D possibly TRBD2 on 7 matching bases. The CDR3 consists of 16 residues. CDR1 is SGHKS, CDR2 YYEKEE, per germline (reference sequence). Trimming stripped 1 base from V and 0 bases from J, with 12 bases between. The CDR3 nucleotides read TGTGCCAGCAGCTTGAGGGGGGGGTTCAGCACAGATACGCAGTATTTT. It is translated as CASSLRGGFSTDTQYF. Full variable domain (outside the CDR3, taken from reference TRBV5-5 and TRBJ2-3): DAGVTQSPTHLIKTRGQQVTLRCSPISGHKSVSWYQQVLGQGPQFIFQYYEKEERGRGNFPDRFSARQFPNYSSELNVNALLLGDSALYLCASSLRGGFSTDTQYFGPGTRLTVL.

This clonotype was observed at least ten times. The J gene is TRBJ2-1, the V gene TRBV12-3 or TRBV12-4; 8 bases map to TRBD1. CDR3 length: 14 amino acids. After removal of 6 bases from V and 2 bases from J, the junction contained 3 bases not matched to a gene. The CDR3 sequence: CASRTGVAYNEQFF. Here the CDR3 DNA reads TGTGCCAGCAGGACAGGGGTTGCCTACAATGAGCAGTTCTTC.

This clonotype appeared a few times. V is TRBV7-3 and J is TRBJ2-4; no reliable D call. Trimming removed 0 bases at V and 0 bases at J, with 6 bases between. CDR3 length: 15 amino acids. Germline V gives CDR1 SGHTA, CDR2 FQGTGA. CDR3 sequence: CASSLTVLAKNIQYF. The CDR3 region has the DNA TGTGCCAGCAGCTTAACTGTACTAGCCAAAAACATTCAGTACTTC.

V gene TRBV10-3 combines with J gene TRBJ2-1; tentatively, D is TRBD2 (6 bases). The CDR3 length is 14 residues. Trimming removed 9 bases at V and 0 bases at J, with 12 bases between. In germline, CDR1 is ENHRY, CDR2 SYGVKD. As DNA, the CDR3 is TGTGCCATGACGGGAGAGCACTCCTACAATGAGCAGTTCTTC. Encoded protein: CAMTGEHSYNEQFF.

The J gene is TRBJ2-1, the V gene TRBV11-2, with 7 bases identical to TRBD2. The germline V gene encodes CDR1 SGHAT and CDR2 FQNNGV. This CDR3 is built from 16 residues. J lost 4 bases, V lost 5 bases, and 11 bases had no gene match. DNA for the CDR3: TGTGCCAGCAGCCTTAGCAGGGCGGGAGCTTACAATGAGCAGTTCTTC. Its protein is CASSLSRAGAYNEQFF.

The gene calls are TRBV15 and TRBJ1-5; unclear D gene. This CDR3 has 17 amino acids. Germline CDR1 LNHNV, CDR2 YYDKDF (reference sequence). V lost 3 bases and J 2 bases, leaving 17 bases between the germline ends. CDR3 sequence reads: CATSSRYKARGNQPQHF. The CDR3 region has the DNA TGTGCCACCAGCAGTAGATATAAGGCCCGTGGCAATCAGCCCCAGCATTTT.

This clonotype was counted many times. V is TRBV18 and J is TRBJ2-3, with D hard to call. Germline V CDR1 and CDR2: KGHSH, LQKENI. The CDR3 consists of 13 residues. The ends were cut back, 8 bases at V and 0 bases at J, with 9 bases in the middle. CDR3 sequence reads: CASSPPSTDTQYF. CDR3 nucleotide sequence: TGTGCCAGCAGTCCCCCGAGCACAGATACGCAGTATTTT.

This chain uses TRBV29-1 with TRBJ2-1; a weak D match, TRBD2 (5 bases). Germline V CDR1 and CDR2: SQVTM, ANQGSEA. V gave up 4 bases and J gave up 4 bases, with 11 bases separating them. The CDR3 length is 13 residues. In nucleotides, the CDR3 is TGCAGCGTTGCGAGGGATACTTACAATGAGCAGTTCTTC. Its translation: CSVARDTYNEQFF.

This clonotype was seen a few times. This sequence joins TRBV7-9 and TRBJ1-6; 8 bases are a match to TRBD1. V lost 7 bases, J lost 7 bases, and 6 bases stayed unmatched. CDR3 size: 14 residues. From germline, CDR1 is SEHNR and CDR2 FQNEAQ (reference sequence). CDR3 nucleotide sequence: TGTGCCAGCACCTTGGGGGACAGGAATTCACCCCTCCACTTT. Translating it yields CASTLGDRNSPLHF.

Here the CDR3 reads CASSREYRESDIQYF. The DNA for the CDR3 is TGTGCCAGCAGCCGTGAATACAGGGAATCGGACATTCAGTACTTC. The chain links TRBV12-3 or TRBV12-4 to TRBJ2-4; possible D gene TRBD1, 6 bases. CDR3 size: 15 residues. V lost 6 bases, J lost 8 bases, and 20 bases lay in between.

The V call is TRBV10-3, the J call TRBJ2-7, with a possible D match to TRBD1 (6 bases). The CDR3 covers 13 residues. Trimming pared 4 bases from V and 5 bases from J, leaving 12 bases between. Per germline, CDR1 ENHRY and CDR2 SYGVKD. The CDR3 DNA sequence: TGTGCCATCAGTGGGACAGCACTCGACGAGCAGTACTTC. Translation gives CAISGTALDEQYF.

This clonotype was counted a few times. This rearrangement joins TRBV27 to TRBJ2-5; possibly TRBD1 or TRBD2 for D (5 bases each). Germline V gene sequence: CDR1 MNHEY, CDR2 SMNVEV (reference sequence). V lost 6 bases and J 1 base, leaving 9 bases between the germline ends. The CDR3 is 13 amino acids. Here the CDR3 reads CASRWGPQETQYF. As DNA, the CDR3 is TGTGCCAGCAGATGGGGACCCCAAGAGACCCAGTACTTC.

This clonotype was detected a few times. This chain uses TRBV12-3 or TRBV12-4 with TRBJ2-3, with 7 bases that match TRBD1. CDR3 length equals 16 residues. V lost 5 bases and J lost 5; bases outside the gene matches: 13. CDR3 amino acids: CASSENDRAIGDTQYF. The CDR3 region has the DNA TGTGCCAGCAGTGAAAATGACAGGGCAATCGGAGATACGCAGTATTTT.